The 25 T cell receptor beta chains below come from one sample, sequenced in a study of tumor-infiltrating lymphocytes in primary liver carcinoma. Co-extraction of RNA and DNA was performed on about 18-33 mg of unsorted bulk tissue. TCR beta cDNA came from around 500 ng total RNA, primed with a constant-region primer. Library construction for TCR beta comprised three nested multiplex PCR rounds performed with slightly modified ARM-PCR. Forward primers for TRBV1-TRBV30 and a C-beta reverse primer served the first two PCR rounds, at roughly 10 cycles each. Each CDR3 protein is one row after TCRdb ran MiXCR on the multiplex PCR reads. The data contain about 190,000 distinct CDR3 sequences, around 85% of them singletons. Input material: tumor tissue from primary liver carcinoma. All receptors derive from a man aged 35 to 55 with primary liver carcinoma and hepatitis B virus infection.

This clonotype was recorded once. The junction departs from the called germline gene at one end, perhaps through a read error. The J gene is TRBJ2-1, the V gene TRBV30; 7 bases align to TRBD2. The CDR3 runs to 13 residues. Germline CDR1 and CDR2: GTSNPN and SVGIG (reference sequence). CDR3 in amino acids: CAWSSSGNDDQFF. Written as DNA, the CDR3 is TGTGCCTGGAGTTCCAGCGGGAACGATGATCAGTTCTTC.

Of note for this clonotype: Mismatch with germline at one junction end may stem from a read error. The genes are TRBV12-3 or TRBV12-4 and TRBJ2-1; D is unresolved. The CDR3 is 12 residues long. CDR3: CTSTGPWLEQFF. The CDR3 region has the DNA TGTACCAGCACCGGCCCCTGGCTTGAGCAGTTCTTT.

V is TRBV29-1 and J is TRBJ2-5, with 11 bases fitting TRBD1. The CDR3 is 15 residues long. J lost 4 bases, V lost 8 bases, and 12 bases had no gene match. CDR1 and CDR2 from the germline V gene are SQVTM and ANQGSEA. The CDR3 is CSSEADRGRAETQYF. The CDR3 coding sequence is TGCAGCAGTGAGGCGGACAGGGGGCGAGCAGAGACCCAGTACTTC.

As for this clonotype: The CDR3 does not close with the conserved phenylalanine or tryptophan, likely indicating a read error. In DNA, the CDR3 is TGTGCCATCGGACAGAGGGTCTATGGCTACACCCTC. It codes for CAIGQRVYGYTL. The J gene is TRBJ1-2, the V gene TRBV12-3 or TRBV12-4, with D possibly matching TRBD1 (6 bases). CDR3 length: 12 amino acids. V lost 10 bases to trimming and J lost 4 bases, with 13 bases between them.

A remark on this clonotype: Germline and junction disagree at one end, which may indicate a read error. In nucleotides, the CDR3 is TGTGCCAGCAGTGAAGGGGCCGGCGGGGGTAACGTGTACAAGCAGTGCTTT. It translates to CASSEGAGGGNVYKQCF. The gene calls are TRBV6-1 and TRBJ2-7; TRBD2 matches at 7 bases. The germline V gene encodes CDR1 MNHNS and CDR2 SASEGT. This CDR3 region has 17 residues.

About this clonotype itself: The junction differs from germline at one of its ends, possibly a read error. The chain recombines TRBV11-3 with TRBJ1-2; 7 nucleotides agree with TRBD1. The length of the CDR3 is 17 residues. Germline V gene sequence: CDR1 SGHNT, CDR2 YENEEA. CDR3 sequence reads: CANGPTGQSSSHSGYTF. In DNA form, the CDR3 reads TGTGCCAACGGCCCAACGGGACAGTCCTCATCCCACTCCGGCTACACATTC. Full variable domain (outside the CDR3, taken from reference TRBV11-3 and TRBJ1-2): EAGVVQSPRYKIIEKKQPVAFWCNPISGHNTLYWYLQNLGQGPELLIRYENEEAVDDSQLPKDRFSAERLKGVDSTLKIQPAELGDSAVYLCANGPTGQSSSHSGYTFGSGTRLTVV.

On this clonotype: This may be a read error, as it is one base from a much larger clone. The chain employs TRBV7-2 and TRBJ2-1, with no clear D. Germline CDR1 is SGHTA and CDR2 is FQGNSA. The CDR3 is 15 amino acids. The CDR3 DNA is TGTGCCAGCAGCTTAGCAAGGAACGGGCGCAATGAGCAGTCCTTC. Encoded protein: CASSLARNGRNEQSF.

With regard to this clonotype: Compared with germline, one end of the junction differs, possibly owing to a read error. V gene TRBV7-8 combines with J gene TRBJ2-7; no clear D gene. The length of the CDR3 is 13 residues. Germline CDR1 and CDR2: SGHVS and FQNEAQ. The CDR3 DNA reads TGTGCCAGCAGCTTTACTAACGCCTGCGAGCAGTATTTC. Protein sequence: CASSFTNACEQYF. The complete variable domain, with remaining parts taken from reference TRBV7-8 and TRBJ2-7, reads GAGVSQSPRYKVAKRGQDVALRCDPISGHVSLFWYQQALGQGPEFLTYFQNEAQLDKSGLPSDRFFAERPEGSVSTLKIQRTQQEDSAVYLCASSFTNACEQYFGPGTRLTVT.

In its sample, this clonotype was seen a few times. This may come from a read error, since a much larger clone is one base off. The chain has TRBV12-3 or TRBV12-4 and TRBJ2-4, with D possibly matching TRBD2 (6 bases). This CDR3 is built from 16 residues. V dropped 3 bases and J dropped 2 bases, with 14 bases sitting between them. In DNA form, the CDR3 reads TGTGCCAGCAGTTTCTTAGCGGACTTGACCAAAAACATTCAGTACTTC. Translation gives CASSFLADLTKNIQYF.

Worth noting for this clonotype: This sequence may be a read error, since a much larger clone differs from it by one base. J is TRBJ1-2 and V is TRBV30; tentative D call: TRBD1 (5 bases). Trimming took 4 bases from V and 3 from J, leaving 15 bases between them. The CDR3 loop spans 14 amino acids. Germline V gene data show CDR1 as GTSNPN and CDR2 as SVGIG (reference sequence). CDR3 sequence reads: CAWIVQGVHYGYTF. In DNA, the CDR3 is TGTGCCTGGATTGTACAAGGGGTGCACTATGGCTACACCTTC.

As to this clonotype: A junction end diverges from the germline sequence, so it may reflect a read error. The V call is TRBV4-3, the J call TRBJ2-2, with 8 nucleotides matching TRBD2. Germline assignment: CDR1 LGHNA and CDR2 YSLEER. The CDR3 sequence is 18 residues long. The CDR3 loop is CASSQTTSGHTNTREMFF. In DNA form, the CDR3 reads TGCGCCAGCAGCCAAACCACTAGCGGACATACGAACACCCGGGAGATGTTTTTT.

This rearrangement joins TRBV6-6 to TRBJ2-2; TRBD1 aligns across 12 bases. The length of the CDR3 is 17 residues. Looked up from germline, CDR1 is MNHNY and CDR2 is SVGAGI (reference sequence). The CDR3 is CTCSYSGQGAGTGELFF. Here the CDR3 DNA reads TGTACCTGCAGTTACTCGGGACAGGGGGCGGGGACCGGGGAGCTGTTTTTT.

For this clonotype: This may come from a read error, since a much larger clone is one base off. The rearrangement links TRBV28 to TRBJ2-6; D unresolved. This CDR3 has 13 residues. Germline V lookup: CDR1 MDHEN, CDR2 SYDVKM. With 10 bases removed from V and 0 bases from J, the gap between germline ends came to 7 bases. The CDR3 DNA sequence: TGTGCCAACTCCGCCTCTGGGGCCAACGTCCTGACTTTC. Protein product: CANSASGANVLTF.

Concerning this clonotype itself: One end of the junction fails to match germline, which may point to a read error. This sequence joins TRBV4-2 and TRBJ1-1; D gene uncertain. The CDR3 spans 14 residues. CDR1 and CDR2 from the germline V gene are LGHNA and YNFKEQ. In nucleotides, the CDR3 is TGTGCCAGCAACCAAGATCGGGGTAACACTGAAGCTTTCTTT. Its protein product is CASNQDRGNTEAFF.

This clonotype was counted a single time. Lacking the conserved final phenylalanine or tryptophan, this CDR3 likely reflects a read error. The chain employs TRBV4-1 and TRBJ1-6, with TRBD1 matching over 9 bases. V trimming: 2 bases; J trimming: 7 bases; junction bases outside the gene matches: 9. This CDR3 spans 17 amino acids. Germline CDR1 and CDR2: MGHRA and YSYEKL. For the CDR3, the DNA is TGCGCCAGCAGCCAAAATCGGGGACAGGGCCGGAATTCACCCCTCCACGTT. It yields the protein CASSQNRGQGRNSPLHV.

Remarks on this clonotype: No conserved phenylalanine or tryptophan is present at the end of the CDR3, so a read error is the likely explanation. The rearrangement joins TRBV29-1 to TRBJ2-3; D not certain. The germline gives CDR1 SQVTM, CDR2 ANQGSEA. CDR3 size: 16 residues. In nucleotides, the CDR3 is TGCAGCGTCGCTGGAGTGCACGGACGTAGCACAGATATGCAGTATTAT. Translation gives CSVAGVHGRSTDMQYY.

A word on this clonotype: The conserved final phenylalanine or tryptophan is absent from the CDR3, which likely points to a read error. This sequence joins TRBV29-1 and TRBJ1-6; a possible D gene is TRBD1 (6 bases). The ends were cut back, 4 bases at V and 9 bases at J, with 13 bases in the middle. CDR3 length: 13 amino acids. The germline CDR1 and CDR2 sequences are SQVTM and ANQGSEA. Here the CDR3 reads CSVALGAGSPLHI. The CDR3 nucleotides are TGCAGCGTTGCACTGGGGGCCGGTTCACCCCTCCACATT.

In the case of this clonotype: Germline is not matched at one junction end, which may reflect a read error. The chain uses TRBV29-1 and TRBJ2-5, with TRBD1 matching over 10 bases. This CDR3 is 15 amino acids long. In germline, CDR1 is SQVTM, CDR2 ANQGSEA. CDR3 protein: CKVEADRGGAETEYF. CDR3 sequence (DNA): TGCAAAGTTGAAGCGGACAGGGGGGGAGCAGAGACCGAGTACTTC.

About this clonotype itself: A read error is likely, as this CDR3 ends without the conserved phenylalanine or tryptophan. CDR3 residues: CASSQTSGRNNEQFL. The CDR3 DNA reads as TGTGCCAGCAGTCAGACTAGCGGGAGGAACAATGAGCAGTTCCTC. The chain joins TRBV11-2 to TRBJ2-1; 13 bases line up with TRBD2. Germline CDR1 and CDR2: SGHAT and FQNNGV. CDR3 length: 15 residues. V trimming: 6 bases; J trimming: 5 bases; junction bases outside the gene matches: 4.

A word on this clonotype: A junction end diverges from the germline sequence, so it may reflect a read error. The genes are TRBV5-6 and TRBJ2-1, with a tentative D call TRBD2 (6 bases). The germline V gene encodes CDR1 SGHDT and CDR2 YYEEEE. The CDR3 covers 16 residues. CDR3 region: CASSLDLAGMGDEQFF. CDR3 nucleotide sequence: TGTGCTAGCAGCTTGGATTTGGCGGGAATGGGCGATGAGCAGTTCTTC.

For this clonotype: The junction shows a germline mismatch at one end, possibly a read error. The chain recombines TRBV7-9 with TRBJ1-1, with D maybe TRBD1 (6 bases). This CDR3 spans 14 amino acids. Per germline, CDR1 SEHNR and CDR2 FQNEAQ (reference sequence). The CDR3 region has the DNA TGTGCTAGCAGCTCTCAACAGGGCTCCCATGAAGCTTTCTTT. It specifies CASSSQQGSHEAFF.

As for this clonotype: The junction shows a germline mismatch at one end, possibly a read error. This rearrangement joins TRBV11-2 to TRBJ1-6, with TRBD1 identical over 7 bases. The CDR3 loop spans 16 amino acids. Germline CDR1 reads SGHAT; CDR2 reads FQNNGV. Written as DNA, the CDR3 is TGTACCAGCAGCCTCGCCGCCGGGACAGCGAGTTCACCCCTCCACTTT. Translating gives CTSSLAAGTASSPLHF.

Notes on this clonotype: A single base separates this from a much larger clone, so it may be a read error. V is TRBV5-1 and J is TRBJ2-6; D perhaps matches TRBD2 (5 bases). The CDR3 loop spans 17 amino acids. From germline, CDR1 is SGHRS and CDR2 YFSETQ. CDR3 loop: CVSSLDSPSAGANVLTF. The CDR3 DNA sequence: TGCGTCAGCAGCTTGGACTCACCTTCCGCTGGGGCCAACGTCCTGACTTTC.

In the case of this clonotype: Since a much larger clone is just one base distant, this may be a read error. This chain joins TRBV7-3 and TRBJ2-5; a weak D match, TRBD2 (6 bases). CDR1 SGHTA and CDR2 FQGTGA come from the germline V gene. The CDR3 spans 14 residues. The CDR3: CTSSLTAGRETQYF. CDR3 DNA: TGTACCAGCAGCTTAACCGCAGGGAGGGAGACCCAGTACTTC. The entire variable domain, with the rest obtained from reference TRBV7-3 and TRBJ2-5, is as follows: GAGVSQTPSNKVTEKGKYVELRCDPISGHTALYWYRQSLGQGPEFLIYFQGTGAADDSGLPNDRFFAVRPEGSVSTLKIQRTERGDSAVYLCTSSLTAGRETQYFGPGTRLLVL.

As for this clonotype: One end of the junction does not line up with germline, which may come from a read error. J is TRBJ1-3 and V is TRBV4-2; 7 bases fit TRBD1. CDR3 size: 21 residues. CDR1 and CDR2 (germline): LGHNA, YNFKEQ. The CDR3 loop is CASSQEGLTGSRISSENTIYF. CDR3 DNA: TGTGCCAGCAGCCAAGAAGGCTTGACAGGGAGTCGTATTTCCTCTGAAAACACCATATATTTT.